The sample holds many counts of the clone carrying this TCR beta chain. What it binds is unknown. These data belong to a study of CD8 T cells in ankylosing spondylitis. Study results and caveats: It was reported that disease-linked clones were significantly enriched in matched ankylosing spondylitis synovial fluid. Disease-linked clones were CD8+ and relatively rare in peripheral blood. Ankylosing spondylitis blood seemed to carry a telltale TCR beta motif made of under 10 highly homologous variants.

V dropped 6 bases and J dropped 6 bases, with 14 bases sitting between them. The CDR3 has 13 residues. The germline gives CDR1 ENHRY, CDR2 SYGVKD. The TCR beta libraries were generated through quantitative 5'-RACE incorporating molecular barcodes. TCRdb fed the 5' RACE reads into MiXCR, producing one record per CDR3 protein. The sample shows fewer than 550,000 distinct CDR3 sequences, 5.3% of them seen only once. The rearrangement uses TRBV10-3 and TRBJ1-1, with D uncertain. Sequencing input: blood, either unsorted or a sorted T cell fraction (not recorded which). The receptor's source is a male donor with ankylosing spondylitis. The CDR3 DNA reads as TGTGCCATCAGAGACATAGGACTGTCTGAAGCTTTCTTT. Encoded protein: CAIRDIGLSEAFF.